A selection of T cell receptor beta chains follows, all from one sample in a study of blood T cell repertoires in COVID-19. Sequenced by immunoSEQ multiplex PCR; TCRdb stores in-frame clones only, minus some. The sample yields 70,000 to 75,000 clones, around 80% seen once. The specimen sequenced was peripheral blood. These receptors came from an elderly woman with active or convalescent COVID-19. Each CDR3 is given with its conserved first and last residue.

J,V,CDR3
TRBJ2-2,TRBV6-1,CASTESPRTGNSGELFF
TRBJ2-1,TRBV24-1,CATELSGAKFF
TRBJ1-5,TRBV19,CASSGTVNQPQHF
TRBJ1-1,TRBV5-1,CASSFDGVPEAFF
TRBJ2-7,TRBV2,CASSEGLTSGSGSEQYF
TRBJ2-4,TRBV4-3,CASSQARGSGGADGAKNIQYF
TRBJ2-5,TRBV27,CASQTWDSSGETQYF
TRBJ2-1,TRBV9,CASSVAILSGGMDNEQFF
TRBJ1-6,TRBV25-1,CASSEPGLRNSPLHF
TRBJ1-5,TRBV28,CASSLHPAGSNQPQHF
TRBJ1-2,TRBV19,CASSLTPRVDYGYTF
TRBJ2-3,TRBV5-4,CASSRLGGGGSTDTQYF
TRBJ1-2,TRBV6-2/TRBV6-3,CASSFTAGYGYTF
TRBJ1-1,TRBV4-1,CASSQGLLNTEAFF
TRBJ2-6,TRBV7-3,CASSSRTGGAGANVLTF
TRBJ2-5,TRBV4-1,CASSQDPPRAGGVKTQYF
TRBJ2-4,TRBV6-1,CASSAGFIAGGSNIQYF
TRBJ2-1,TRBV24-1,CATSDRLAGGIHRAYNEQFF
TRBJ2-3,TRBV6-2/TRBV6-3,CANNPETSGSPDTQYF
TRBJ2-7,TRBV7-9,CASSLPPSEQYF
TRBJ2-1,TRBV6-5,CASRDNRGSYNEQFF
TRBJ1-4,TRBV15,CATSSPPEIWTANEKLFF
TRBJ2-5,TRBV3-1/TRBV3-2,CASSLGAGQGKTQYF
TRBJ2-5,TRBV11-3,CASSSLAGQETQYF
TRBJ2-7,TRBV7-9,CASSPERDRGHEQYF
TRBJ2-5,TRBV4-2,CASSQDLVSGGRQETQYF
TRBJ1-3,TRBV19,CASRLQGNSGNTIYF
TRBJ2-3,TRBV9,CASSVSRTTDTQYF
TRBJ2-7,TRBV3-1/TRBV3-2,CASSPSDRSDSYEQYF
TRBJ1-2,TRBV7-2,CASSLARDREGYTF
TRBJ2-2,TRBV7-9,CASSLGGLASGELFF
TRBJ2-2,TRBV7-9,CASSHPGLAGGPNTGELFF
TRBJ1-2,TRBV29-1,CSVLPGQRNYGYTF
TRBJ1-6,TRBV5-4,CASSGTVNSPLHF
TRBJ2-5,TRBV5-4,CASSISGGPGAQYF
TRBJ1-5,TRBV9,CASSAGQGNQPQHF
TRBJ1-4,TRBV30,CAWSVGSFGEKLFF
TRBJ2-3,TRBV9,CASSYRGGDADTQYF
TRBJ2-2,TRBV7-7,CASSLAGTANTGELFF
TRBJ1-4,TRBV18,CASSPTRNEKLFF
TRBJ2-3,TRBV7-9,CASSSGAVAAPGVDTQYF
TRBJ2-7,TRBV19,CASRGTSSSEQYF
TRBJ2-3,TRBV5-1,CASSFSRGNTDTQYF
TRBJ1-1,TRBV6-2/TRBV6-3,CASSKSGFEAFF
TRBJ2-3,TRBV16,CASSLFRATDTQYF
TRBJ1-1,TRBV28,CASSFDAIGGEAFF
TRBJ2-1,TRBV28,CASSISGGANEQFF
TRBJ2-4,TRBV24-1,CATSDPGQGSEIQYF
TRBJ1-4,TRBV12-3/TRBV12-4,CASSLFANEKLFF
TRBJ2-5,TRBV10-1,CASSRDIAETQYF
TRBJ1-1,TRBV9,CASSVDAPGTEAFF
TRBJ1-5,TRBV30,CALGQGGNQPQHF